The 27 T cell receptor beta chains in this list originate from one sample, sequenced in a study of cytomegalovirus exposure and HLA in healthy donors. The PCR had 60 Vbeta and 13 Jbeta primers. Measured with immunoSEQ multiplex PCR; TCRdb has only the in-frame clones, and not every one. The sample includes about 160,000 clones, approximately 80% of them seen just once. Sample: PBMCs. These receptors were collected from a man between 18 and 35 years old in good health and CMV-seronegative.

The CDR3 spells CASSLRGGANLAKNIQYF. Written as DNA, the CDR3 is TGTGCCAGCAGCTTAAGGGGAGGGGCCAACTTAGCCAAAAACATTCAGTACTTC. The chain links TRBV11-2 to TRBJ2-4; 7 nucleotides line up with TRBD2. The CDR3 sequence is 18 residues long. Germline trimming cut 2 bases from V and 0 bases from J; bases unmatched to any gene: 10. CDR1 SGHAT and CDR2 FQNNGV come from the germline V gene.

This chain joins TRBV21-1 and TRBJ2-1; the table's TRBD2 call for D was not verified on the DNA. TRBV21-1 corresponds to a pseudogene. CDR3 size: 15 residues. CDR3: CASSIGLAGENEQFF. In nucleotides, the CDR3 is TGTGCCAGCAGCATCGGACTAGCGGGAGAAAATGAGCAGTTCTTC.

The J gene is TRBJ2-7, the V gene TRBV27; D might be TRBD1 (5 bases). Trimming stripped 2 bases from V and 4 bases from J, with 6 bases between. Germline assignment: CDR1 MNHEY and CDR2 SMNVEV (reference sequence). This CDR3 has 12 residues. In nucleotides, the CDR3 is TGTGCCAGCAGTTTACAGGGATACGAGCAGTACTTC. Translating gives CASSLQGYEQYF.

Remarks on this clone: This CDR3 is also generated by other DNA sequences in the sample. This rearrangement joins TRBV29-1 to TRBJ2-7, with TRBD1 matching 9 bases. After removal of 5 bases from V and 2 bases from J, the junction contained 7 bases not matched to a gene. The CDR3 runs to 14 residues. Germline-derived CDR1 and CDR2 are SQVTM and ANQGSEA. The CDR3 DNA sequence: TGCAGCGTTCTAACTGGGACAGGGACCTACGAGCAGTACTTC. This sequence encodes CSVLTGTGTYEQYF.

The gene calls are TRBV19 and TRBJ2-7; tentatively, D is TRBD1 (5 bases). The CDR3 length is 15 residues. V was clipped by 1 base and J by 2 bases, with 12 bases between them. CDR1 and CDR2 (germline): LNHDA, SQIVND (reference sequence). This CDR3 reads CASSIVVGATYEQYF. CDR3 sequence (DNA): TGTGCCAGTAGTATAGTGGTTGGGGCCACCTACGAGCAGTACTTC.

Comments on this clone: At one end, the junction sequence differs from germline, possibly due to a read error. The rearrangement links TRBV6-5 to TRBJ2-7, with D possibly matching TRBD1 (6 bases). This CDR3 contains 13 residues. The germline CDR1 and CDR2 sequences are MNHEY and SVGAGI. This chain's CDR3 is CASKKTGDYEQCF. CDR3 bases: TGTGCCAGCAAGAAGACAGGAGATTACGAGCAGTGCTTC.

V gene TRBV28 combines with J gene TRBJ1-2; maybe TRBD1 (5 bases). The CDR3 totals 13 residues. Germline V CDR1 and CDR2: MDHEN, SYDVKM. Trimming left V 5 bases short and J 4 bases short, with 11 bases between. DNA for the CDR3: TGTGCCAGCAGTCCGGCAGGGCTCTATGGCTACACCTTC. It is translated as CASSPAGLYGYTF.

The rearrangement links TRBV28 to TRBJ2-7, with a tentative D call TRBD2 (7 bases). The ends were cut back, 5 bases at V and 3 bases at J, with 17 bases in the middle. This CDR3 has 15 amino acids. The germline CDR1 and CDR2 sequences are MDHEN and SYDVKM. The CDR3 is CASSRLVGGGYEQYF. The CDR3 nucleotides read TGTGCCAGCAGTAGGTTGGTGGGAGGGGGCTACGAGCAGTACTTC.

Of note for this clone: Compared with germline, one end of the junction differs, possibly owing to a read error. Additional DNA sequences in this sample encode the identical CDR3. The rearrangement links TRBV7-3 to TRBJ2-2; D remains ambiguous. This CDR3 is 12 amino acids long. Germline V gives CDR1 SGHTA, CDR2 FQGTGA. CDR3 protein: CASSSDTGELFF. The CDR3 DNA follows: TGTGCCAGCAGCTCCGACACGGGGGAGCTGTTTTTT.

The chain employs TRBV5-4 and TRBJ2-1; 12 bases are a match to TRBD1. With V trimmed by 4 bases and J by 7 bases, 6 bases remained unmatched. CDR3 length equals 15 residues. The germline V gene encodes CDR1 SGHNT and CDR2 YYREEE (reference sequence). Written as DNA, the CDR3 is TGTGCCAGCAGCCCGGGGGACAGGGGGCGGAATGAGCAGTTCTTC. Encoded protein: CASSPGDRGRNEQFF.

The chain has TRBV6-5 and TRBJ2-5; possibly TRBD2 for D (6 bases). Per the germline V gene, CDR1 is MNHEY and CDR2 is SVGAGI. The CDR3 runs 13 residues. V was cut by 5 bases and J by 2 bases, with 9 bases left in between. In DNA, the CDR3 is TGTGCCAGCAGTCGGGGGTATCAAGAGACCCAGTACTTC. Translating it yields CASSRGYQETQYF.

The chain uses TRBV5-1 and TRBJ1-4, with D possibly matching TRBD1 (6 bases). The CDR3 covers 14 residues. The V end lost 0 bases, the J end lost 8 bases, and 11 bases lay between the germline ends. Per germline, CDR1 SGHRS and CDR2 YFSETQ. In DNA, the CDR3 is TGCGCCAGCAGCTTGGAACAGGGAAACGAAAAACTGTTTTTT. This translates into CASSLEQGNEKLFF.

This clone was seen once. The chain recombines TRBV28 with TRBJ2-7, with 8 nucleotides matching TRBD1. V gave up 3 bases and J gave up 7 bases; unmatched junction bases: 5. Per germline, CDR1 MDHEN and CDR2 SYDVKM. This CDR3 is built from 13 residues. The CDR3 DNA is TGTGCCAGCAGTTTCAGGGGGCTTGGGGAGCAGTACTTC. As protein: CASSFRGLGEQYF. Full variable domain (outside the CDR3, taken from reference TRBV28 and TRBJ2-7): DVKVTQSSRYLVKRTGEKVFLECVQDMDHENMFWYRQDPGLGLRLIYFSYDVKMKEKGDIPEGYSVSREKKERFSLILESASTNQTSMYLCASSFRGLGEQYFGPGTRLTVT.

The chain carries TRBV5-6 and TRBJ2-1, with D maybe TRBD2 (6 bases). Trimming left V 5 bases short and J 12 bases short, with 27 bases between. This CDR3 comprises 16 residues. CDR1 is SGHDT and CDR2 is YYEEEE in the germline V gene. CDR3 in DNA: TGTGCCAGCAGTTCAAAGCGGGCCTGGGGGGACGACGGGCAGTTCTTC. Amino acids: CASSSKRAWGDDGQFF.

The chain has TRBV5-6 and TRBJ2-2; D might be TRBD1 (6 bases). This CDR3 has 16 amino acids. V dropped 3 bases and J dropped 2 bases, with 14 bases sitting between them. Per the germline V gene, CDR1 is SGHDT and CDR2 is YYEEEE. The CDR3 here is CASSSPWGPNTGELFF. The CDR3 DNA is TGTGCCAGCAGCTCTCCTTGGGGGCCAAACACCGGGGAGCTGTTTTTT.

This clone showed up just once. This sequence joins TRBV5-4 and TRBJ1-3; perhaps TRBD1 as D (5 bases). Looked up from germline, CDR1 is SGHNT and CDR2 is YYREEE (reference sequence). The CDR3 sequence is 15 residues long. Trimming removed 4 bases at V and 0 bases at J, with 11 bases between. CDR3 sequence (DNA): TGTGCCAGCAGCCCGGCAGGGAACTCTGGAAACACCATATATTTT. Residues: CASSPAGNSGNTIYF.

The chain carries TRBV19 and TRBJ2-7, with 10 bases matching TRBD2. V shed 6 bases and J 3 bases; nucleotides not matched to a gene: 8. The CDR3 runs to 15 residues. Germline values: CDR1 LNHDA, CDR2 SQIVND (reference sequence). Here the CDR3 reads CASSLTSGKYYEQYF. The CDR3 DNA follows: TGTGCCAGTAGCCTTACTAGCGGGAAATACTACGAGCAGTACTTC.

A remark on this clone: Other DNA sequences in this specimen translate into the identical CDR3. The chain has TRBV5-1 and TRBJ2-1; 7 positions match TRBD2. The CDR3 has 14 residues. Germline lookup yields CDR1 SGHRS and CDR2 YFSETQ. V dropped 4 bases and J dropped 3; count of bases not matched to a gene: 4. Written as DNA, the CDR3 is TGCGCCAGCAGCCTCTCGGGGGGCTACAATGAGCAGTTCTTC. It translates to CASSLSGGYNEQFF. Combining the CDR3 with reference TRBV5-1 and TRBJ2-1 gives the whole variable domain KAGVTQTPRYLIKTRGQQVTLSCSPISGHRSVSWYQQTPGQGLQFLFEYFSETQRNKGNFPGRFSGRQFSNSRSEMNVSTLELGDSALYLCASSLSGGYNEQFFGPGTRLTVL.

This chain uses TRBV29-1 with TRBJ2-7; tentatively, D is TRBD1 (6 bases). V shed 3 bases and J shed 2 bases, with 11 bases lying between them. Looked up from germline, CDR1 is SQVTM and CDR2 is ANQGSEA. CDR3 length: 13 amino acids. CDR3 DNA: TGCAGCGTTGAGGGGGCAGGGGCCTACGAGCAGTACTTC. Translation gives CSVEGAGAYEQYF.

The chain joins TRBV5-1 to TRBJ2-7, with D possibly being TRBD1 (5 bases). The CDR3 is 12 amino acids. V was clipped by 0 bases and J by 5 bases, with 6 bases between them. Germline V lookup: CDR1 SGHRS, CDR2 YFSETQ. The CDR3 loop is CASSLGGDEQYF. DNA for the CDR3: TGCGCCAGCAGCTTGGGGGGCGACGAGCAGTACTTC.

The rearrangement joins TRBV11-3 to TRBJ2-7, with D possibly TRBD2 on 6 matching bases. Germline lookup yields CDR1 SGHNT and CDR2 YENEEA. The CDR3 is 15 residues long. The V and J ends lost 5 bases and 6 bases respectively, with 20 bases between them. The CDR3: CASSQSPGTLGEQYF. The CDR3 DNA reads TGTGCCAGCAGCCAGAGCCCCGGGACTCTGGGCGAGCAGTACTTC.

This sequence joins TRBV28 and TRBJ1-4; 7 bases align to TRBD1. Germline V CDR1 and CDR2: MDHEN, SYDVKM. Unmatched junction bases numbered 8, after V lost 3 bases and J lost 7 bases. The CDR3 length is 15 residues. The CDR3 is CASSLPTQGGEKLFF. The DNA for the CDR3 is TGTGCCAGCAGTTTGCCCACCCAGGGGGGTGAAAAACTGTTTTTT.

In its sample, this clone was seen once. The gene calls are TRBV10-3 and TRBJ2-1; tentatively, D is TRBD2 (5 bases). The V gene lost 2 bases and the J gene lost 2 bases, with 13 bases spanning the gap. CDR1 is ENHRY and CDR2 is SYGVKD in the germline V gene. The length of the CDR3 is 16 residues. Written as DNA, the CDR3 is TGTGCCATCAGTGAGGCGCTAGCAAATACCTACAATGAGCAGTTCTTC. It specifies CAISEALANTYNEQFF.

The chain has TRBV5-1 and TRBJ1-3; unclear D gene. The CDR3 length is 14 residues. V shed 0 bases and J shed 4 bases, with 8 bases lying between them. Germline V gene data show CDR1 as SGHRS and CDR2 as YFSETQ. The CDR3 DNA follows: TGCGCCAGCAGCTTGGGAACGGAGGGAAACACCATATATTTT. Translated: CASSLGTEGNTIYF. Full variable domain (missing parts from reference TRBV5-1 and TRBJ1-3): KAGVTQTPRYLIKTRGQQVTLSCSPISGHRSVSWYQQTPGQGLQFLFEYFSETQRNKGNFPGRFSGRQFSNSRSEMNVSTLELGDSALYLCASSLGTEGNTIYFGEGSWLTVV.

The rearrangement uses TRBV4-1 and TRBJ1-6; TRBD1 is a possible D gene (5 bases). The V gene lost 0 bases and the J gene lost 4 bases, with 19 bases spanning the gap. CDR3 length: 19 residues. Looked up from germline, CDR1 is MGHRA and CDR2 is YSYEKL. For the CDR3, the DNA is TGCGCCAGCAGCCAAGACGCCCAAGGGAGGGGATATTATAATTCACCCCTCCACTTT. It yields the protein CASSQDAQGRGYYNSPLHF.

The V gene is TRBV5-6, the J gene TRBJ2-4, with TRBD1 identical over 7 bases. Per the germline V gene, CDR1 is SGHDT and CDR2 is YYEEEE. CDR3 length: 14 residues. V gave up 4 bases and J gave up 5 bases; unmatched junction bases: 6. CDR3 residues: CASSRSGTENIQYF. CDR3 in DNA: TGTGCCAGCAGCCGCTCCGGGACAGAAAACATTCAGTACTTC.

The chain uses TRBV5-8 and TRBJ1-4, with a weak D call TRBD1 (6 bases). The CDR3 loop spans 16 amino acids. Germline lookup yields CDR1 SGHTS and CDR2 YDEGEE. V gave up 3 bases and J gave up 2 bases, with 14 bases separating them. In DNA, the CDR3 is TGTGCCAGCAGCTCGGACAGTGGGCGTACTAATGAAAAACTGTTTTTT. This translates into CASSSDSGRTNEKLFF.